What follows is one T cell receptor (beta chain) and its context. Its specificity is not known. Template material for TCR beta VDJ and CDR3 profiling consisted of genomic DNA. TCRdb used MiXCR to reprocess the reads, holding one entry per CDR3 protein. The sample yields about 160,000 distinct CDR3 sequences, around 48% seen once. All patients picked for sequencing had shown, by flow cytometry, an expansion of CD8+CD57+ cells. The patients, all of them, had severe acquired aplastic anemia. This CDR3 is built from 14 residues. The germline V gene has CDR1 DFQATT and CDR2 SNEGSKA (reference sequence). V was cut by 3 bases and J by 2 bases, with 14 bases left in between. This sample is drawn from a study of CD8+CD57+ T cells in acquired aplastic anemia. Background on the study: CD4+ and CD8+ cells, once sorted, gave DNA averaging approximately 3 ug. Study-wide results and caveats: Some 29 CD8+ CDR3 sequences were shared between patients and controls.

The sample taken for sequencing was sorted CD4+, CD8+, or CD8+CD57+ T cells (not recorded which) from PBMCs. The clonotype comes from a human donor with aplastic anemia. J is TRBJ2-7 and V is TRBV20-1; perhaps TRBD2 as D (5 bases). CDR3 sequence reads: CSARRLEVPYEQYF. DNA for the CDR3: TGCAGTGCTAGGAGGCTGGAGGTCCCCTACGAGCAGTACTTC.